This passage covers 23 T cell receptor beta chains from one sample sequenced in a study of beta chain features in type 1 diabetes. Expressed TCRB transcripts were sequenced after all isolated RNA was converted to cDNA. Sequencing was performed with immunoSEQ multiplex PCR; in TCRdb, only in-frame clones are kept and a portion is missing. This repertoire shows some 240,000 clones, approximately 10% found once; its top ten account for roughly 1.4%. Sequenced material: central memory CD4+ T cells from blood. These receptors came from a man aged 18 to 30 in good health.

This clone came up a few times. The V call is TRBV29-1, the J call TRBJ2-7; either TRBD1 or TRBD2 may fit D (5 bases each). V was shortened by 1 base and J by 2 bases, with 9 bases between the two germline ends. The CDR3 runs to 13 residues. Germline V gene sequence: CDR1 SQVTM, CDR2 ANQGSEA. CDR3 protein: CSVEVGDAYEQYF. CDR3 in DNA: TGCAGCGTTGAAGTGGGGGACGCCTACGAGCAGTACTTC.

This clone has more than one count but fewer than ten. V is TRBV6-1 and J is TRBJ2-7; D is unresolved. Deletions cut 4 bases from V and 5 bases from J, with 18 bases between. CDR1 is MNHNS, CDR2 SASEGT, per germline. This CDR3 is 15 amino acids long. The CDR3 here is CASSGRGKGVDEQYF. The CDR3 DNA reads as TGTGCCAGCAGTGGACGTGGAAAGGGCGTCGACGAGCAGTACTTC.

This clone was counted between two and nine times. The V and J genes are TRBV29-1 and TRBJ2-1, with TRBD1 identical over 7 bases. The V gene's germline CDR1 is SQVTM and CDR2 ANQGSEA. With V trimmed by 4 bases and J by 4 bases, 4 bases remained unmatched. This CDR3 contains 13 residues. CDR3 nucleotides: TGCAGCGTTGGCCGGACAGGTTACAATGAGCAGTTCTTC. It translates to CSVGRTGYNEQFF.

This clone was found many times. The J gene is TRBJ2-7, the V gene TRBV5-1, with 8 bases fitting TRBD1. Germline V CDR1 and CDR2: SGHRS, YFSETQ. The CDR3 spans 15 residues. V shed 6 bases and J 0 bases; nucleotides not matched to a gene: 8. The CDR3 DNA reads as TGCGCCAGCACTCTAGGACAGGGCAGCTCCTACGAGCAGTACTTC. Translation: CASTLGQGSSYEQYF. Drawing the rest from reference TRBV5-1 and TRBJ2-7, the complete variable domain is KAGVTQTPRYLIKTRGQQVTLSCSPISGHRSVSWYQQTPGQGLQFLFEYFSETQRNKGNFPGRFSGRQFSNSRSEMNVSTLELGDSALYLCASTLGQGSSYEQYFGPGTRLTVT.

The CDR3 loop is CASSFSPRDTQYF. The CDR3 DNA sequence: TGTGCCAGCAGCTTTAGCCCGAGAGATACGCAGTATTTT. This sequence joins TRBV11-1 and TRBJ2-3; no firm D call. Trimming left V 3 bases short and J 5 bases short, with 9 bases between. The CDR3 is 13 amino acids. Germline lookup yields CDR1 SGHAT and CDR2 FQDESV (reference sequence).

The J gene is TRBJ2-7, the V gene TRBV7-2; D is ambiguous. Germline values: CDR1 SGHTA, CDR2 FQGNSA. Trimming took off 5 bases at V and 6 bases at J, with 17 bases between the two ends. There are 14 residues in the CDR3. The CDR3 coding sequence is TGTGCCAGCAGCCCCTTTGGGATAAGTTTCGAGCAGTACTTC. Encoded protein: CASSPFGISFEQYF.

The gene calls are TRBV28 and TRBJ2-1, with D perhaps assigned TRBD1 or TRBD2 (6 bases each). V lost 6 bases and J lost 4, with 13 bases in between. CDR3 length equals 14 residues. Germline V gene lookup returns CDR1 MDHEN and CDR2 SYDVKM. The CDR3 here is CASSGGKRYNEQFF. Written as DNA, the CDR3 is TGTGCCAGCAGCGGGGGCAAGCGGTACAATGAGCAGTTCTTC.

This clone was detected a few times. The chain links TRBV14 to TRBJ1-4; the D is unclear. The CDR3 has 15 amino acids. V was pared by 4 bases and J by 4 bases, with 13 bases between. Germline assignment: CDR1 SGHDN and CDR2 FVKESK. The CDR3 spells CASSPHGSRNEKLFF. CDR3 nucleotide sequence: TGTGCCAGCAGCCCCCACGGGAGCCGTAATGAAAAACTGTTTTTT. Combining the CDR3 with reference TRBV14 and TRBJ1-4 gives the whole variable domain EAGVTQFPSHSVIEKGQTVTLRCDPISGHDNLYWYRRVMGKEIKFLLHFVKESKQDESGMPNNRFLAERTGGTYSTLKVQPAELEDSGVYFCASSPHGSRNEKLFFGSGTQLSVL.

This chain connects TRBV5-6 to TRBJ2-1, with D possibly being TRBD2 (6 bases). This CDR3 has 14 residues. Germline V gene sequence: CDR1 SGHDT, CDR2 YYEEEE. The V gene lost 1 base and the J gene lost 7 bases, with 12 bases spanning the gap. The CDR3 DNA reads TGTGCCAGCAGCTTGTCGAGCGGGTATAATGAGCAGTTCTTC. Its translation: CASSLSSGYNEQFF.

This rearrangement joins TRBV4-2 to TRBJ2-7; 15 bases fit TRBD2. Germline V CDR1 and CDR2: LGHNA, YNFKEQ. The CDR3 spans 20 residues. The V segment lost 4 bases and the J segment 6 bases; nucleotides outside the gene matches: 19. Written as DNA, the CDR3 is TGTGCCAGCAGCCCTCGGGGACTGGGACTAGCGGGAGGACTTATTCTCGAGCAGTACTTC. Its translation: CASSPRGLGLAGGLILEQYF.

This clone was observed a few times. The V gene is TRBV5-1, the J gene TRBJ2-3; 7 positions match TRBD1. The trim removed 7 bases at V and 6 bases at J, leaving 14 bases unmatched. Germline V gene data show CDR1 as SGHRS and CDR2 as YFSETQ. CDR3 length: 15 residues. CDR3 amino acids: CASLGTVGESDTQYF. In DNA form, the CDR3 reads TGCGCCAGCCTAGGGACAGTCGGTGAATCTGATACGCAGTATTTT.

This chain's CDR3 is CASSEALPSRETQYF. DNA of the CDR3: TGTGCCAGCAGTGAAGCGCTTCCCTCCAGAGAGACCCAGTACTTC. The chain combines TRBV2 with TRBJ2-5; D is unresolved. Looked up from germline, CDR1 is SNHLY and CDR2 is FYNNEI. The V and J ends lost 0 bases and 4 bases respectively, with 12 bases between them. The CDR3 is made up of 15 amino acids.

The chain carries TRBV19 and TRBJ2-7, with D hard to call. V was clipped by 10 bases and J by 2 bases, with 15 bases between them. The CDR3 loop spans 13 amino acids. Germline loops: CDR1 LNHDA, CDR2 SQIVND (reference sequence). The CDR3 sequence is CATSRPKPYEQYF. In nucleotides, the CDR3 is TGTGCCACGTCACGACCGAAGCCCTACGAGCAGTACTTC.

This clone was counted only a few times. The chain couples TRBV7-8 to TRBJ2-1, with 10 nucleotides matching TRBD2. The CDR3 is made up of 16 amino acids. V shed 7 bases, J shed 7 bases, and the junction held 13 bases outside the gene matches. Germline-derived CDR1 and CDR2 are SGHVS and FQNEAQ. The CDR3: CASTRDRASGSNEQFF. CDR3 DNA: TGTGCCAGCACCAGAGACCGGGCTAGCGGGAGTAATGAGCAGTTCTTC.

The chain combines TRBV5-1 with TRBJ2-5; 11 bases align to TRBD2. J was trimmed by 4 bases and V by 3 bases; bases with no gene match: 11. CDR3 length: 17 amino acids. Germline V gives CDR1 SGHRS, CDR2 YFSETQ. The CDR3 loop is CASSSDPIAGGRETQYF. The DNA of the CDR3 is TGCGCCAGCAGCTCGGACCCGATAGCGGGAGGGAGAGAGACCCAGTACTTC.

This rearrangement joins TRBV7-2 to TRBJ2-1; perhaps D is TRBD1 or TRBD2 (7 bases each). This CDR3 has 16 residues. With 5 bases removed from V and 5 bases from J, the gap between germline ends came to 19 bases. Per germline, CDR1 SGHTA and CDR2 FQGNSA. CDR3 bases: TGTGCCAGCAGCCCCAGGGGGGGACTTTTGGACAATGAGCAGTTCTTC. This sequence encodes CASSPRGGLLDNEQFF.

The chain couples TRBV2 to TRBJ2-1; maybe TRBD2 (7 bases). Germline values: CDR1 SNHLY, CDR2 FYNNEI. The CDR3 contains 17 residues. V lost 2 bases, J lost 0 bases, and 14 bases lay in between. DNA for the CDR3: TGTGCCAGCAGTGAATCAGGGGACTACAGCTCCTACAATGAGCAGTTCTTC. Its translation: CASSESGDYSSYNEQFF.

This clone was seen a handful of times. This chain connects TRBV18 to TRBJ2-7; perhaps TRBD1 as D (7 bases). V was shortened by 6 bases and J by 0 bases, with 9 bases between the two germline ends. Germline lookup yields CDR1 KGHSH and CDR2 LQKENI. The CDR3 totals 13 residues. The CDR3 DNA sequence: TGTGCCAGCTCGGAGGGGGCCTCCTACGAGCAGTACTTC. Translated: CASSEGASYEQYF.

This chain links TRBV29-1 with TRBJ2-1; TRBD2 matches at 12 bases. Germline CDR1 SQVTM, CDR2 ANQGSEA. CDR3 length: 13 residues. Losses at the gene ends were 4 bases for V and 10 bases for J; bases not matched to a gene: 5. The CDR3: CSVGTSGVGEQFF. As DNA, the CDR3 is TGCAGCGTTGGGACTAGCGGGGTCGGGGAGCAGTTCTTC.

The chain uses TRBV14 and TRBJ2-3; D might be TRBD2 (6 bases). The V gene lost 1 base and the J gene lost 3 bases, with 8 bases spanning the gap. The CDR3 consists of 14 residues. The germline gives CDR1 SGHDN, CDR2 FVKESK. CDR3 DNA sequence: TGTGCCAGCAGCCAAGGGACTATGACAGATACGCAGTATTTT. Residues: CASSQGTMTDTQYF.

This clone was recorded a few times. The chain is built from TRBV19 and TRBJ2-7; D might be TRBD1 (6 bases). Germline V gene sequence: CDR1 LNHDA, CDR2 SQIVND (reference sequence). CDR3 length: 15 residues. The V end lost 3 bases, the J end lost 9 bases, and 21 bases lay between the germline ends. The CDR3 nucleotides are TGTGCCAGTAGTATGGGGGCGGACTCCCAGCGAAGGCAGTACTTC. Translated, it gives CASSMGADSQRRQYF.

This sequence joins TRBV30 and TRBJ2-2; D is unresolved. From germline, CDR1 is GTSNPN and CDR2 SVGIG (reference sequence). The CDR3 loop spans 14 amino acids. Trimming removed 0 bases from V and 5 bases from J, with 10 bases in between. CDR3 nucleotides: TGTGCCTGGAGTGTACTCTGGTTGACCGGGGAGCTGTTTTTT. Protein: CAWSVLWLTGELFF.

In DNA, the CDR3 is TGTGCCAGCAGTCGCCAGCTCGGCGGAGTCTACGAGCAGTACTTC. Its protein product is CASSRQLGGVYEQYF. The chain combines TRBV7-6 with TRBJ2-7; D is unresolved. Looked up from germline, CDR1 is SGHVS and CDR2 is FNYEAQ. The CDR3 consists of 15 residues. Trimming shortened V by 6 bases and J by 3 bases, and 18 bases separated the two germline ends. The full variable domain, completed using reference TRBV7-6 and TRBJ2-7, is GAGVSQSPRYKVTKRGQDVALRCDPISGHVSLYWYRQALGQGPEFLTYFNYEAQQDKSGLPNDRFSAERPEGSISTLTIQRTEQRDSAMYRCASSRQLGGVYEQYFGPGTRLTVT.